A selection of T cell receptor beta chains follows, all from one sample in a study of blood T cell repertoires in COVID-19. Clones were sequenced by immunoSEQ multiplex PCR, and TCRdb holds only the in-frame ones, with some missing. The sample holds roughly 400,000 clones, around nine tenths seen once. The sequencing sample was made of PBMCs or T cells enriched from blood (not recorded which). Receptor source: a woman under 40 who had recovered from COVID-19. The CDR3 runs from the conserved cysteine through the conserved F or W. D genes are given only for firm matches. Clone size is stated in some rows and not others, as once, few, many or a class when expanded.

TRBV18	-	TRBJ2-5	-	CASSPESQETQYF	TGTGCCAGCTCACCAGAGAGCCAAGAGACCCAGTACTTC
TRBV7-2	-	TRBJ1-3	TRBD1	CASRQTGAPGNTIYF	TGTGCCAGCAGGCAAACAGGGGCGCCTGGAAACACCATATATTTT
TRBV28	-	TRBJ1-1	-	CASSFPGSGGFDTEAFF	TGTGCCAGCAGTTTCCCGGGCTCGGGAGGGTTCGACACTGAAGCTTTCTTT
TRBV5-1	-	TRBJ2-6	TRBD1	CASSTVTGGFSGANVLTF	TGCGCCAGCAGCACTGTGACAGGGGGTTTCTCTGGGGCCAACGTCCTGACTTTC
TRBV19	-	TRBJ2-1	-	CASKERPYNEQFF	TGTGCCAGTAAAGAGCGCCCCTACAATGAGCAGTTCTTC
TRBV25-1	-	TRBJ1-5	TRBD1	CASSASAGQGDQPQHF	TGTGCCAGCAGTGCCTCCGCGGGACAGGGGGATCAGCCCCAGCATTTT
TRBV28	once	TRBJ1-2	TRBD1	CASSFQDRELDGYTF	TGTGCCAGCAGTTTCCAGGACAGGGAGTTGGATGGCTACACCTTC
TRBV16	-	TRBJ1-2	-	CASSQSAANYGYTF	TGTGCCAGCAGCCAATCTGCAGCGAACTATGGCTACACCTTC
TRBV15	-	TRBJ2-7	-	CATSRGGYEQYF	TGTGCCACCAGCAGAGGAGGTTACGAGCAGTACTTC
TRBV7-9	-	TRBJ1-1	-	CASSLDYTEAFF	TGTGCCAGCAGCTTAGACTACACTGAAGCTTTCTTT
TRBV2	-	TRBJ1-1	-	CASSEGSGEEEAFF	TGTGCCAGCAGTGAAGGATCGGGGGAGGAAGAAGCTTTCTTT
TRBV6-5	-	TRBJ2-4	-	CASSYVKSDIQYF	TGTGCCAGCAGTTACGTTAAATCGGACATTCAGTACTTC
TRBV5-1	-	TRBJ1-1	-	CASSFRQSGTEAFF	TGCGCCAGCAGCTTCCGACAGTCCGGAACTGAAGCTTTCTTT
TRBV7-2	-	TRBJ2-2	TRBD1	CASSLPGGYTGELFF	TGTGCCAGCAGCTTACCAGGGGGCTACACCGGGGAGCTGTTTTTT
TRBV6-5	-	TRBJ1-2	-	CASSRAGMANYGYTF	TGTGCCAGCAGTAGGGCGGGGATGGCTAACTATGGCTACACCTTC
TRBV30	-	TRBJ1-5	-	CAWSRASHDGRGQPQHF	TGTGCCTGGAGCCGGGCTAGCCATGACGGGCGGGGTCAGCCCCAGCATTTT
TRBV4-1	-	TRBJ1-4	-	CASSQGEFNEKLFF	TGCGCCAGCAGCCAAGGGGAGTTTAATGAAAAACTGTTTTTT
TRBV18	-	TRBJ1-2	-	CASSPLQREYGYTF	TGTGCCAGCTCACCACTTCAGAGGGAATACGGCTACACCTTC
TRBV7-9	-	TRBJ1-5	TRBD1	CASSPGTGLIDQPQHF	TGTGCCAGCAGCCCAGGGACAGGTCTAATTGATCAGCCCCAGCATTTT
TRBV29-1	-	TRBJ1-1	-	CSVGRLNTEAFF	TGCAGCGTTGGCCGGTTGAACACTGAAGCTTTCTTT
TRBV7-2	-	TRBJ1-4	-	CASSLAAGNEKLFF	TGTGCCAGCAGCTTAGCAGCAGGAAATGAAAAACTGTTTTTT
TRBV28	-	TRBJ1-2	-	CASSLLSFGYTF	TGTGCCAGCAGTTTACTTTCCTTCGGCTACACCTTC
TRBV28	-	TRBJ2-5	TRBD2	CASSLFVAGVLETQYF	TGTGCCAGCAGTTTATTTGTAGCGGGAGTGTTAGAGACCCAGTACTTC
TRBV3-1/TRBV3-2	-	TRBJ1-1	-	CASSQDLVLGAFF	TGTGCCAGCAGCCAAGATTTAGTGCTAGGAGCTTTCTTT
TRBV19	few	TRBJ1-4	-	CASSTSREKLFF	TGTGCCAGTAGTACGAGTCGGGAAAAACTGTTTTTT
TRBV2	-	TRBJ2-5	TRBD1	CASRTGRRLQYF	TGTGCCAGCCGGACAGGGCGCCGTCTCCAGTACTTC
TRBV4-1	-	TRBJ2-1	TRBD1	CASSRVSDRDEQFF	TGCGCCAGCAGCCGGGTTTCTGACAGGGATGAGCAGTTCTTC
TRBV7-3	-	TRBJ2-1	-	CASSFTPRGTYNEQFF	TGTGCCAGCAGCTTTACGCCTAGGGGGACCTACAATGAGCAGTTCTTC
TRBV27	-	TRBJ1-2	-	CASSVAYGGYYGYTF	TGTGCCAGCAGTGTAGCCTACGGTGGCTATTATGGCTACACCTTC
TRBV30	-	TRBJ1-2	-	CAWSAGSGYTF	TGTGCCTGGAGTGCAGGGTCCGGCTACACCTTC
TRBV28	-	TRBJ1-2	-	CASRYRVGDGYTF	TGTGCCAGCAGGTACAGGGTAGGAGACGGCTACACCTTC
TRBV2	-	TRBJ2-7	-	CASSSTSYEQYF	TGTGCCAGCTCAAGCACCTCCTACGAGCAGTACTTC
TRBV4-1	-	TRBJ1-5	-	CASSPGTAGQPQHF	TGCGCCAGCAGCCCCGGGACTGCGGGCCAGCCCCAGCATTTT
TRBV10-3	-	TRBJ2-7	TRBD1	CAISESTGSAYEQYF	TGTGCCATCAGTGAGTCGACAGGGAGCGCCTACGAGCAGTACTTC
TRBV6-5	-	TRBJ2-5	-	CASNRGETQYF	TGTGCCAGCAACCGGGGGGAGACCCAGTACTTC
TRBV5-6	-	TRBJ2-3	TRBD2	CASSLVTSGGPNTQYF	TGTGCCAGCAGCTTGGTAACTAGCGGGGGGCCGAATACGCAGTATTTT
TRBV18	-	TRBJ2-7	TRBD1	CASSRGGIPYEQYF	TGTGCCAGCTCAAGAGGGGGCATCCCCTACGAGCAGTACTTC
TRBV7-9	-	TRBJ2-1	-	CASSRLGGAYNEQFF	TGTGCCAGCAGCCGTCTGGGGGGAGCCTACAATGAGCAGTTCTTC
TRBV9	-	TRBJ2-1	TRBD2	CASSPPGLAGNEQFF	TGTGCCAGCAGCCCTCCGGGACTAGCGGGAAACGAGCAGTTCTTC
TRBV27	-	TRBJ2-5	TRBD1	CASSSGQGALNLQETQYF	TGTGCCAGCAGTTCGGGACAGGGGGCCCTAAACCTCCAAGAGACCCAGTACTTC
TRBV5-1	-	TRBJ2-2	TRBD2	CASSRLTSGNTGELFF	TGCGCCAGCAGCCGACTAACTAGCGGAAACACCGGGGAGCTGTTTTTT
TRBV6-2/TRBV6-3	-	TRBJ1-2	-	CASSYTEIEGYTF	TGTGCCAGCAGTTACACGGAGATCGAGGGCTACACCTTC
TRBV7-2	-	TRBJ1-1	-	CASSLYETEEAFF	TGTGCCAGCAGCTTATACGAGACAGAGGAAGCTTTCTTT
TRBV3-1/TRBV3-2	-	TRBJ2-6	-	CASSQGVEGFGANVLTF	TGTGCCAGCAGCCAGGGGGTGGAGGGTTTTGGGGCCAACGTCCTGACTTTC
TRBV7-6	-	TRBJ2-7	-	CASSLARGYEQYF	TGTGCCAGCAGCTTAGCGCGGGGCTACGAGCAGTACTTC
TRBV7-9	once	TRBJ1-3	-	CASSLDGSSGNTIYF	TGTGCCAGCAGCTTAGACGGGAGCTCTGGAAACACCATATATTTT
TRBV27	-	TRBJ1-2	TRBD1	CASSLSRGTGGYGYTF	TGTGCCAGCAGTTTATCGCGCGGAACAGGGGGCTATGGCTACACCTTC
TRBV3-1/TRBV3-2	-	TRBJ2-4	-	CASSPRWTNRQNIQYF	TGTGCCAGCAGCCCCAGATGGACTAATCGCCAAAACATTCAGTACTTC
TRBV18	-	TRBJ2-1	TRBD2	CASSPEELAGVPFF	TGTGCCAGCTCACCCGAAGAACTAGCGGGAGTACCGTTCTTC
TRBV4-2	-	TRBJ1-1	-	CASRQDGTLNEAFF	TGTGCCAGCAGGCAAGATGGGACACTAAATGAAGCTTTCTTT
TRBV5-1	-	TRBJ1-2	-	CASSLEVFSGYGYTF	TGCGCCAGCAGCTTGGAAGTATTCTCAGGATATGGCTACACCTTC
TRBV18	-	TRBJ1-1	TRBD1	CASSRETGGTEAFF	TGTGCCAGCTCACGCGAAACAGGGGGCACTGAAGCTTTCTTT
TRBV10-3	-	TRBJ2-7	TRBD2	CAITDGLARAKQYF	TGTGCCATCACCGACGGACTAGCTAGGGCTAAGCAGTACTTC